The 15 T cell receptor beta chains given below trace back to one sample, sequenced in a study of OX40 agonist ivuxolimab in advanced cancers. Assay used: immunoSEQ multiplex PCR; TCRdb lists only in-frame clones, some missing. Of about 35,000 clones in the sample, about 90% are singletons; the top ten hold around 35%. This specimen consisted of CD4+ or CD8+ T cells sorted from blood, obtained in a trial of the OX40 agonist ivuxolimab. The receptors stem from an adult with an advanced solid tumor such as melanoma, head and neck, liver or kidney cancer.

This clone was counted a single time. This chain links TRBV25-1 with TRBJ2-1, with 7 bases matching TRBD2. The CDR3 totals 17 residues. With 1 base clipped from V and 9 bases from J, the junction kept 15 bases outside the gene matches. Germline V gene lookup returns CDR1 MGHDK and CDR2 SYGVNS. This chain's CDR3 is CASSEFSGDGRFGEQFF. The CDR3, as DNA: TGTGCCAGCAGTGAATTTAGTGGTGACGGGAGGTTCGGTGAGCAGTTCTTC.

The rearrangement uses TRBV2 and TRBJ2-1; no clear D gene. Germline-derived CDR1 and CDR2 are SNHLY and FYNNEI. V lost 3 bases and J lost 0, with 6 bases in between. The CDR3 spans 14 residues. CDR3 sequence: CASSDWGSYNEQFF. In nucleotides, the CDR3 is TGTGCCAGCAGTGACTGGGGCTCCTACAATGAGCAGTTCTTC.

This chain joins TRBV9 and TRBJ2-5; 8 bases agree with TRBD1. The CDR3 totals 15 residues. The V gene's germline CDR1 is SGDLS and CDR2 YYNGEE. The junction had 6 bases not matched to a gene; V was cut back by 0 bases and J by 5 bases. CDR3 nucleotides: TGTGCCAGCAGCGTAGCACAGGGGGTCCGGGAGACCCAGTACTTC. Protein product: CASSVAQGVRETQYF.

The rearrangement uses TRBV11-2 and TRBJ2-3; 7 bases align to TRBD2. The CDR3 consists of 15 residues. CDR1 is SGHAT and CDR2 is FQNNGV in the germline V gene. The V and J ends lost 5 bases and 0 bases, in that order; junction bases with no gene match: 5. CDR3 DNA: TGTGCCAGCAGCCCCCTCGGGGGGAGCACAGATACGCAGTATTTT. This codes for CASSPLGGSTDTQYF.

This clone was observed a few times. The rearrangement uses TRBV27 and TRBJ1-2; D unresolved. Germline lookup yields CDR1 MNHEY and CDR2 SMNVEV (reference sequence). The length of the CDR3 is 11 residues. Trimming cost V 5 bases and J 4 bases, with 5 bases left between them. The chain's CDR3 is CASSPAYGYTF. As DNA, the CDR3 is TGTGCCAGCAGTCCCGCCTATGGCTACACCTTC.

This rearrangement joins TRBV19 to TRBJ2-3, with 12 bases fitting TRBD2. The length of the CDR3 is 16 residues. CDR1 and CDR2 (germline): LNHDA, SQIVND (reference sequence). J was trimmed by 4 bases and V by 2 bases; bases with no gene match: 4. CDR3 bases: TGTGCCAGTAGTATATGGACTAGCGGGAAGGCAGATACGCAGTATTTT. This translates into CASSIWTSGKADTQYF.

Note on this clone: A far larger clone is off by one base, so a read error is likely. Other nucleotide sequences from this sample produce the same CDR3. V and J are TRBV5-8 and TRBJ1-3, with no clear D. CDR1 and CDR2 from the germline V gene are SGHTS and YDEGEE. The CDR3 length is 13 residues. Trimming cost V 4 bases and J 3 bases, with 8 bases left between them. The CDR3, as DNA: TGTGCCAGCAGCCCTCTAGGTGGAAACACCATATATTTT. Translating gives CASSPLGGNTIYF.

The gene calls are TRBV7-2 and TRBJ2-1, with TRBD2 as a possible D gene (5 bases). This CDR3 is 16 amino acids long. Germline-derived CDR1 and CDR2 are SGHTA and FQGNSA. Trimming shortened V by 5 bases and J by 0 bases, and 14 bases separated the two germline ends. In DNA form, the CDR3 reads TGTGCCAGCAGCCTTAGCGTCACGAGCTCCTACAATGAGCAGTTCTTC. Amino acids: CASSLSVTSSYNEQFF.

The V and J genes are TRBV6-1 and TRBJ1-5; 8 bases align to TRBD1. V shed 6 bases and J 2 bases; nucleotides not matched to a gene: 6. The CDR3 has 15 residues. Germline CDR1 and CDR2: MNHNS and SASEGT. The CDR3: CASSDRGGGNQPQHF. In DNA form, the CDR3 reads TGTGCCAGCAGCGACAGGGGTGGGGGCAATCAGCCCCAGCATTTT.

This chain links TRBV5-1 with TRBJ1-1; D not resolved. The CDR3 is 14 residues long. V gave up 4 bases and J gave up 0 bases, with 10 bases separating them. In germline, CDR1 is SGHRS, CDR2 YFSETQ. DNA of the CDR3: TGCGCCAGCAGCCGTGTACAGATGAACACTGAAGCTTTCTTT. Translating it yields CASSRVQMNTEAFF.

The V call is TRBV6-5, the J call TRBJ2-7; 11 bases map to TRBD2. The length of the CDR3 is 15 residues. Germline trimming cut 4 bases from V and 2 bases from J; bases unmatched to any gene: 4. Germline V gene lookup returns CDR1 MNHEY and CDR2 SVGAGI. CDR3 loop: CASSFSTSGAYEQYF. The DNA for the CDR3 is TGTGCCAGCAGTTTTTCGACTAGCGGGGCCTACGAGCAGTACTTC.

The gene calls are TRBV6-1 and TRBJ2-5; TRBD2 agrees at 11 bases. Trimming cost V 1 base and J 5 bases; bases outside gene matches: 12. Germline assignment: CDR1 MNHNS and CDR2 SASEGT. The CDR3 spans 18 residues. As DNA, the CDR3 is TGTGCCAGCAGTGAAGTGGGGTGGGGGACTAGCGGCCAGGAGACCCAGTACTTC. Protein sequence: CASSEVGWGTSGQETQYF.

V is TRBV9 and J is TRBJ2-1; perhaps TRBD1 as D (6 bases). CDR1 SGDLS and CDR2 YYNGEE come from the germline V gene. This CDR3 has 15 residues. Between the trimmed V and J ends, which lost 0 bases and 7 bases, there was a span of 14 bases. CDR3 sequence reads: CASSVETRGTNEQFF. The CDR3 coding sequence is TGTGCCAGCAGCGTAGAAACAAGGGGGACAAATGAGCAGTTCTTC.

The rearrangement uses TRBV7-9 and TRBJ2-7; D unclear. The germline V gene has CDR1 SEHNR and CDR2 FQNEAQ (reference sequence). This CDR3 region has 13 residues. Trimming removed 5 bases at V and 2 bases at J, with 10 bases between. In nucleotides, the CDR3 is TGTGCCAGCAGCCCGACATATACCTACGAGCAGTACTTC. It translates to CASSPTYTYEQYF.

The chain combines TRBV29-1 with TRBJ2-1; 10 bases map to TRBD2. The J segment lost 0 bases and the V segment lost 4 bases, leaving 15 bases of the junction unmatched. Germline CDR1 reads SQVTM; CDR2 reads ANQGSEA. The CDR3 consists of 19 residues. The chain's CDR3 is CSVGPLAGVPPSSYNEQFF. The CDR3 DNA reads as TGCAGCGTTGGTCCCCTAGCGGGAGTTCCCCCAAGCTCCTACAATGAGCAGTTCTTC.